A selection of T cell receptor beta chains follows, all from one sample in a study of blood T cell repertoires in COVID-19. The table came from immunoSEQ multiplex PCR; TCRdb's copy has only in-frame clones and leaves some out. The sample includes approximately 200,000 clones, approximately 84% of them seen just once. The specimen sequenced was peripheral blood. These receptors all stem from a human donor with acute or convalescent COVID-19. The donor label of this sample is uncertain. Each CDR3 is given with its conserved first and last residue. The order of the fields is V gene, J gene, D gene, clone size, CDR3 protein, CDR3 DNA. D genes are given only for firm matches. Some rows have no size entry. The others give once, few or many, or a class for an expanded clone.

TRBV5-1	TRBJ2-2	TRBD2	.	CASSWSSGANTGELFF	TGCGCCAGCAGCTGGTCTAGCGGAGCGAACACCGGGGAGCTGTTTTTT
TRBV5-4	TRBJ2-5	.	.	CASSYPGISQETQYF	TGTGCCAGCAGCTATCCCGGGATCTCCCAAGAGACCCAGTACTTC
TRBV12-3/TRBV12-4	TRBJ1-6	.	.	CASSLYISGPLHF	TGTGCCAGCAGTTTATATATCAGCGGACCCCTCCACTTT
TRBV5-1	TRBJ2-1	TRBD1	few	CASSPTRQGARDEQFF	TGCGCCAGCAGCCCGACTAGACAGGGGGCGCGGGATGAGCAGTTCTTC
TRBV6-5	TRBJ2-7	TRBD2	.	CASTRLAGTYEQYF	TGTGCCAGCACCCGACTAGCGGGAACCTACGAGCAGTACTTC
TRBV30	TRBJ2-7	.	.	CAWRRGLLPQEQYF	TGTGCCTGGAGAAGGGGACTCCTCCCTCAGGAGCAGTACTTC
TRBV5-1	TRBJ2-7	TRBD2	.	CASSSASGRWAEQYF	TGCGCCAGCAGCTCTGCTAGCGGGAGATGGGCCGAGCAGTACTTC
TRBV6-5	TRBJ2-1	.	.	CASSRRDSQDEQFF	TGTGCCAGCAGTAGGCGGGACAGCCAAGATGAGCAGTTCTTC
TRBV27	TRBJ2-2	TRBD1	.	CASSLSDRATGELSF	TGTGCCAGCAGTTTATCCGACAGGGCTACCGGGGAGCTGTCTTTT
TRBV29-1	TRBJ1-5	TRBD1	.	CSASTGGSGNQPQHF	TGCAGCGCAAGCACAGGGGGCTCTGGCAATCAGCCCCAGCATTTT
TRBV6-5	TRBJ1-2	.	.	CASSYSGRQGNYGYTF	TGTGCCAGCAGTTACAGCGGCCGGCAGGGGAACTATGGCTACACCTTC
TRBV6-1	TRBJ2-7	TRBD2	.	CASSELRQTVAGGRAYEQYF	TGTGCCAGCAGTGAGTTACGGCAAACCGTAGCGGGAGGAAGGGCCTACGAGCAGTACTTC